A single sample is the source of the 32 T cell receptor beta chains below, sequenced in a study of blood T cell repertoires in COVID-19. Profiled with immunoSEQ multiplex PCR; TCRdb holds only in-frame clones, not every one. Among around 160,000 clones listed, 88% were seen once. Sequencing was performed on peripheral blood. Every receptor here comes from a human donor in a cohort sampled during active COVID-19.

For the CDR3, the DNA is TGTGCCTGGAGCGACACTAGCGGATACAATGAGCAGTTCTTC. Encoded protein: CAWSDTSGYNEQFF. The chain links TRBV30 to TRBJ2-1, with TRBD2 matching 8 bases. V shed 3 bases and J 4 bases; nucleotides not matched to a gene: 5. The CDR3 loop spans 14 amino acids. Germline lookup yields CDR1 GTSNPN and CDR2 SVGIG (reference sequence).

The chain employs TRBV19 and TRBJ2-2; D is possibly TRBD1 (6 bases). The V gene lost 5 bases and the J gene lost 1 base, with 11 bases spanning the gap. CDR1 LNHDA and CDR2 SQIVND come from the germline V gene (reference sequence). CDR3 length equals 15 residues. This CDR3 is CASSAGTLNTGELFF. The CDR3 coding sequence is TGTGCCAGTAGTGCCGGGACACTGAACACCGGGGAGCTGTTTTTT.

The J gene is TRBJ2-5, the V gene TRBV5-8, with a possible D match to TRBD2 (6 bases). With 3 bases removed from V and 3 bases from J, the gap between germline ends came to 15 bases. Germline V CDR1 and CDR2: SGHTS, YDEGEE. This CDR3 is built from 15 residues. The CDR3 DNA follows: TGTGCCAGCAGCTACCGACTAGGGATAAAAGAGACCCAGTACTTC. Translated, it gives CASSYRLGIKETQYF.

The J gene is TRBJ2-7, the V gene TRBV10-3; 7 positions match TRBD1. The germline V gene has CDR1 ENHRY and CDR2 SYGVKD. The CDR3 extends over 15 amino acids. V lost 6 bases, J lost 6 bases, and 14 bases stayed unmatched. This CDR3 reads CAISDPITTGTEQYF. Here the CDR3 DNA reads TGTGCCATCAGCGACCCTATAACGACAGGGACCGAGCAGTACTTC.

This clone was counted once. The rearrangement joins TRBV3-1 (or the pseudogene TRBV3-2) to TRBJ1-4; D is perhaps TRBD1 (5 bases). Germline CDR1 and CDR2: LGHDT and YNNKEL (reference sequence). CDR3 length: 13 amino acids. V lost 1 base to trimming and J lost 7 bases, with 7 bases between them. CDR3 DNA sequence: TGTGCCAGCAGCCAAGCTGGGGCTGAAAAACTGTTTTTT. Amino acids: CASSQAGAEKLFF.

This rearrangement joins TRBV28 to TRBJ2-1; TRBD1 is a possible D gene (7 bases). This CDR3 is 16 amino acids long. Germline CDR1 MDHEN, CDR2 SYDVKM. Trimming stripped 5 bases from V and 7 bases from J, with 21 bases between. The CDR3 here is CASSASRYRGGNEQFF. The CDR3 DNA reads TGTGCCAGCAGTGCCTCTAGATACAGGGGAGGTAATGAGCAGTTCTTC.

J is TRBJ1-5 and V is TRBV3-1 (or the pseudogene TRBV3-2); D is perhaps TRBD1 (6 bases). V was cut by 0 bases and J by 0 bases, with 9 bases left in between. CDR1 and CDR2 from the germline V gene are LGHDT and YNNKEL (reference sequence). The CDR3 is 16 residues long. The CDR3 coding sequence is TGTGCCAGCAGCCAAGAGGGGACAAGTAGCAATCAGCCCCAGCATTTT. It is translated as CASSQEGTSSNQPQHF.

The chain employs TRBV19 and TRBJ2-7; 8 bases match TRBD2. Trimming at V came to 6 bases and at J to 3 bases, leaving 19 bases not matched to a gene. Per the germline V gene, CDR1 is LNHDA and CDR2 is SQIVND (reference sequence). This CDR3 comprises 18 residues. CDR3 DNA: TGTGCCAGTAGCGCCTCCGGAGCGGGAGTCCCCTTTATCTACGAGCAGTACTTC. Its protein product is CASSASGAGVPFIYEQYF.

The chain's CDR3 is CAWSVDPGAEAFF. The CDR3 DNA follows: TGTGCCTGGAGTGTAGACCCAGGGGCTGAAGCTTTCTTT. The chain joins TRBV30 to TRBJ1-1, with D possibly being TRBD1 (6 bases). CDR1 and CDR2 from the germline V gene are GTSNPN and SVGIG (reference sequence). The CDR3 spans 13 residues. V was pared by 0 bases and J by 6 bases, with 11 bases between.

This chain uses TRBV28 with TRBJ1-5, with D uncertain. The CDR3 contains 12 residues. Germline CDR1 and CDR2: MDHEN and SYDVKM. Trimming shortened V by 4 bases and J by 7 bases, and 8 bases separated the two germline ends. CDR3: CASSSPGQPQHF. The DNA for the CDR3 is TGTGCCAGCAGTTCGCCGGGGCAGCCCCAGCATTTT.

The J gene is TRBJ2-7, the V gene TRBV4-2; D possibly corresponds to TRBD2 (5 bases). V was clipped by 0 bases and J by 3 bases, with 9 bases between them. The CDR3 spans 14 residues. Germline CDR1 and CDR2: LGHNA and YNFKEQ. The CDR3 nucleotides read TGTGCCAGCAGCCAAGATCACGGGGACTACGAGCAGTACTTC. Protein: CASSQDHGDYEQYF.

The V gene is TRBV6-1, the J gene TRBJ2-7, with TRBD1 matching over 9 bases. After removal of 1 base from V and 1 base from J, the junction contained 5 bases not matched to a gene. Germline CDR1 is MNHNS and CDR2 is SASEGT. The CDR3 is 16 residues long. DNA of the CDR3: TGTGCCAGCAGTGAAGACGTCGGGACAGGGTCCTACGAGCAGTACTTC. It specifies CASSEDVGTGSYEQYF.

The V gene is TRBV6-2 or TRBV6-3, the J gene TRBJ2-3; TRBD2 aligns across 8 bases. This CDR3 is 15 amino acids long. Per germline, CDR1 MNHEY and CDR2 SVGEGT. The ends lost 6 bases at V and 3 bases at J; junction bases unmatched: 8. The chain's CDR3 is CASSPSGLATDTQYF. DNA for the CDR3: TGTGCCAGCAGCCCCAGCGGACTAGCAACAGATACGCAGTATTTT.

The chain combines TRBV9 with TRBJ2-1; 7 bases fit TRBD2. The CDR3 runs 15 residues. The ends lost 0 bases at V and 10 bases at J; junction bases unmatched: 10. Germline CDR1 is SGDLS and CDR2 is YYNGEE. In DNA form, the CDR3 reads TGTGCCAGCAGCGTAGGGAGGGAGGGCCTGGGCGAGCAGTTCTTC. This translates into CASSVGREGLGEQFF.

The rearrangement uses TRBV11-2 and TRBJ1-5, with unresolved D. The CDR3 consists of 13 residues. Germline V gives CDR1 SGHAT, CDR2 FQNNGV. V dropped 2 bases and J dropped 7 bases, with 9 bases sitting between them. CDR3 region: CASSLNVEQPQHF. CDR3 nucleotides: TGTGCCAGCAGCTTAAATGTTGAGCAGCCCCAGCATTTT.

The V gene is TRBV6-6, the J gene TRBJ2-1; possible D gene TRBD2, 5 bases. The CDR3 length is 13 residues. Germline loops: CDR1 MNHNY, CDR2 SVGAGI (reference sequence). V was clipped by 6 bases and J by 6 bases, with 12 bases between them. The CDR3 region is CASRTPAGNEQFF. The CDR3 DNA is TGTGCCAGCAGAACGCCGGCGGGCAATGAGCAGTTCTTC.

V and J are TRBV19 and TRBJ1-1, with a weak D call TRBD1 (5 bases). The length of the CDR3 is 15 residues. The germline V and J ends were trimmed by 0 bases and 5 bases, with 13 bases remaining between them. Per the germline V gene, CDR1 is LNHDA and CDR2 is SQIVND (reference sequence). The CDR3: CASSIDRREGTEAFF. The CDR3 DNA reads as TGTGCCAGTAGTATAGATCGGAGGGAGGGGACTGAAGCTTTCTTT. The full variable domain, its missing parts supplied by reference TRBV19 and TRBJ1-1, is DGGITQSPKYLFRKEGQNVTLSCEQNLNHDAMYWYRQDPGQGLRLIYYSQIVNDFQKGDIAEGYSVSREKKESFPLTVTSAQKNPTAFYLCASSIDRREGTEAFFGQGTRLTVV.

This chain links TRBV24-1 with TRBJ2-1; possible D gene TRBD2, 7 bases. Trimming left V 2 bases short and J 0 bases short, with 16 bases between. CDR1 is KGHDR and CDR2 is SFDVKD in the germline V gene. This CDR3 contains 18 residues. CDR3 sequence: CATSDSVVGGGSYNEQFF. The CDR3 DNA reads as TGTGCCACCAGTGATTCGGTTGTAGGGGGGGGCTCCTACAATGAGCAGTTCTTC.

The chain links TRBV19 to TRBJ2-2; no firm D call. This CDR3 is 13 amino acids long. V dropped 5 bases and J dropped 0 bases, with 4 bases sitting between them. From germline, CDR1 is LNHDA and CDR2 SQIVND (reference sequence). Here the CDR3 reads CASSRANTGELFF. The CDR3 DNA is TGTGCCAGTAGTCGGGCGAACACCGGGGAGCTGTTTTTT.

CDR3 bases: TGTGCCAGCAGGTCCCATAGGACAGGGGGAAGCTACACCTTC. Amino acid sequence: CASRSHRTGGSYTF. The chain uses TRBV6-5 and TRBJ1-2, with TRBD1 matching over 10 bases. Germline-derived CDR1 and CDR2 are MNHEY and SVGAGI. Trimming at V came to 6 bases and at J to 9 bases, leaving 10 bases not matched to a gene. The CDR3 consists of 14 residues.

This clone was seen only a few times. This rearrangement joins TRBV9 to TRBJ1-2, with TRBD1 identical over 7 bases. This CDR3 contains 15 residues. V lost 4 bases to trimming and J lost 0 bases; unmatched junction nucleotides: 6. In germline, CDR1 is SGDLS, CDR2 YYNGEE. In DNA form, the CDR3 reads TGTGCCAGCAGCACAACAGGGGCGGCTAACTATGGCTACACCTTC. This encodes CASSTTGAANYGYTF.

This clone was observed a handful of times. The rearrangement uses TRBV27 and TRBJ2-2; 9 bases map to TRBD2. CDR1 and CDR2 from the germline V gene are MNHEY and SMNVEV (reference sequence). Losses at the gene ends were 5 bases for V and 7 bases for J; bases not matched to a gene: 8. The CDR3 is 15 amino acids. Here the CDR3 DNA reads TGTGCCAGCAGTGCTAGCGGGAATTCTGGCGGGGAGCTGTTTTTT. Translating gives CASSASGNSGGELFF.

This chain's CDR3 is CASSSRQGLEETQYF. The CDR3 DNA is TGTGCCAGCAGCTCCCGACAGGGTCTTGAAGAGACCCAGTACTTC. V gene TRBV7-9 combines with J gene TRBJ2-5; 7 positions match TRBD1. The V gene's germline CDR1 is SEHNR and CDR2 FQNEAQ (reference sequence). V gave up 4 bases and J gave up 3 bases; unmatched junction bases: 8. CDR3 length equals 15 residues.

J is TRBJ2-3 and V is TRBV19; D gene uncertain. The CDR3 contains 14 residues. Trimming took 2 bases from V and 5 from J, leaving 11 bases between them. Germline CDR1 is LNHDA and CDR2 is SQIVND (reference sequence). CDR3 DNA: TGTGCCAGTAGTATACTGGCCCGAGGAGATACGCAGTATTTT. Its translation: CASSILARGDTQYF.

Details on this clone: A junction boundary mismatches the germline segment, possibly from a read error. The chain joins TRBV18 to TRBJ2-1; 13 bases line up with TRBD2. The CDR3 has 17 residues. Germline V gene lookup returns CDR1 KGHSH and CDR2 LQKENI. CDR3 nucleotide sequence: TGTGCCAGCTCGCCACTAGCGGGAGGGTTCTCCTACAATGAGCAGTTCTTC. Protein sequence: CASSPLAGGFSYNEQFF.

The CDR3 sequence: CASTPPGTGGEAFF. CDR3 bases: TGTGCCAGTACCCCCCCAGGGACAGGCGGTGAAGCTTTCTTT. The V and J genes are TRBV19 and TRBJ1-1, with 8 bases fitting TRBD1. This CDR3 has 14 residues. Germline V gene sequence: CDR1 LNHDA, CDR2 SQIVND (reference sequence). The V segment lost 7 bases and the J segment 7 bases; nucleotides outside the gene matches: 11.

The chain carries TRBV28 and TRBJ2-7; D is uncertain. Deletions cut 8 bases from V and 3 bases from J, with 17 bases between. Germline V CDR1 and CDR2: MDHEN, SYDVKM. The CDR3 is made up of 14 amino acids. Written as DNA, the CDR3 is TGTGCCAGCGGTCTGCTGACTGGAATCTACGAGCAGTACTTC. This translates into CASGLLTGIYEQYF.

The V and J genes are TRBV5-6 and TRBJ2-7; 7 nucleotides match TRBD1. The J segment lost 2 bases and the V segment lost 3 bases, leaving 2 bases of the junction unmatched. This CDR3 has 13 residues. Germline-derived CDR1 and CDR2 are SGHDT and YYEEEE. The CDR3 protein is CASSSGQPYEQYF. CDR3 nucleotides: TGTGCCAGCAGCTCGGGACAGCCCTACGAGCAGTACTTC.

The V and J genes are TRBV3-1 (or the pseudogene TRBV3-2) and TRBJ2-7; TRBD2 agrees at 11 bases. Germline V gene sequence: CDR1 LGHDT, CDR2 YNNKEL (reference sequence). Losses at the gene ends were 3 bases for V and 1 base for J; bases not matched to a gene: 11. The CDR3 is 18 residues long. DNA of the CDR3: TGTGCCAGCAGCCATGGGCCTAGCGGGAGGCTCCAATCCTACGAGCAGTACTTC. Protein: CASSHGPSGRLQSYEQYF.

The CDR3 DNA is TGTGCCAGCACCGGACAGCTTAATTCACCCCTCCACTTT. Encoded protein: CASTGQLNSPLHF. This sequence joins TRBV19 and TRBJ1-6; perhaps TRBD1 as D (6 bases). The V and J ends lost 9 bases and 6 bases respectively, with 12 bases between them. The germline CDR1 and CDR2 sequences are LNHDA and SQIVND (reference sequence). This CDR3 has 13 amino acids.

This CDR3 is CASSLRGGGAYEQYF. The DNA of the CDR3 is TGTGCCAGCAGCTTACGGGGCGGGGGTGCCTACGAGCAGTACTTC. This chain joins TRBV7-2 and TRBJ2-7; 7 bases are a match to TRBD2. V lost 2 bases and J lost 2; bases outside the gene matches: 6. In germline, CDR1 is SGHTA, CDR2 FQGNSA. CDR3 length: 15 amino acids.

Only a few counts were recorded for this clone. The genes are TRBV11-2 and TRBJ2-1; 8 bases align to TRBD2. CDR1 SGHAT and CDR2 FQNNGV come from the germline V gene. V dropped 2 bases and J dropped 2; count of bases not matched to a gene: 11. This CDR3 has 18 residues. CDR3 region: CASSLRMSSGSPYNEQFF. The CDR3 DNA sequence: TGTGCCAGCAGCTTACGTATGAGCAGCGGGAGCCCCTACAATGAGCAGTTCTTC. Complete variable domain (other parts from reference TRBV11-2 and TRBJ2-1): EAGVAQSPRYKIIEKRQSVAFWCNPISGHATLYWYQQILGQGPKLLIQFQNNGVVDDSQLPKDRFSAERLKGVDSTLKIQPAKLEDSAVYLCASSLRMSSGSPYNEQFFGPGTRLTVL.